This T cell receptor (beta chain) was observed in a study of T cell responses to AZD1222 COVID-19 vaccine. General study findings and limits: Spike-specific TCR repertoires showed rising breadth and depth after two AZD1222 doses. Seropositive AZD1222 recipients at baseline numbered only five or six. A mostly white British donor set with more females was recruited, and clonal diversity was possibly underestimated. Targets within unmutated variant regions were reportedly found for nearly half of spike-specific TCRs.

Assay: immunoSEQ multiplex PCR; the TCRdb copy retains only in-frame clones and omits some. The sample gives about 90,000 clones, roughly 89% of which show up once; 5.2% is in the top ten. A remark on this clone: Its target is not known.

The CDR3 has 18 residues. Germline loops: CDR1 MGHDK, CDR2 SYGVNS. Trimming took 1 base from V and 1 from J; bases not matched to a gene: 10. J is TRBJ2-1 and V is TRBV25-1, with 7 bases that match TRBD2. The origin of this receptor is an adult in good health. The material sequenced was peripheral blood, taken on day 0 of MenACWY control vaccination. CDR3 sequence: CASSESPTGTTSYNEQFF. CDR3 sequence (DNA): TGTGCCAGCAGTGAATCACCTACCGGGACTACATCCTACAATGAGCAGTTCTTC.